This T cell receptor (beta chain) was recorded in a study of identical twins. Healthy Caucasians alone served as donors. CDR1 is MDHEN, CDR2 SYDVKM, per germline. Trimming stripped 7 bases from V and 7 bases from J, with 11 bases between. The CDR3 has 12 amino acids. In TCRdb, the 5' RACE reads were re-called with MiXCR into one record per CDR3 protein. The data hold hundreds of thousands of distinct CDR3 sequences, with roughly 6.2% observed a single time. About this clonotype: What it binds is not known.

Study results and limitations: The degree of excess twin sharing was weaker in beta out-of-frame sequences. Out-of-frame alpha sequences shared between twins exhibited an excess of low generation probability.

The V call is TRBV28, the J call TRBJ1-5; D is unclear. Sequenced sample: naive T cells sorted from blood. The TCR originated in a man younger than 35 in good health. This CDR3 is CASTRREQPQHF. CDR3 sequence (DNA): TGTGCCAGCACCAGAAGGGAGCAGCCCCAGCATTTT.